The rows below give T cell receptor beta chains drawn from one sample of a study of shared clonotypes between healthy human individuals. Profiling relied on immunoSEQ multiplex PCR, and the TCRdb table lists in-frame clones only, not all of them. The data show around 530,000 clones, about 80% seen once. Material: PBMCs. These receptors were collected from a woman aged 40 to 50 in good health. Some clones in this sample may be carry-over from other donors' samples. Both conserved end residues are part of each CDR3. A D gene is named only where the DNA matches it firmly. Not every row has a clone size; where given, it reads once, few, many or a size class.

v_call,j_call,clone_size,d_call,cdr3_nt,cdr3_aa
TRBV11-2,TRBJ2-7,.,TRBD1,TGTGCCAGCAGCTTAGAGGGACAGGGAATATACGAGCAGTACTTC,CASSLEGQGIYEQYF
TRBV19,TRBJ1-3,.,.,TGTGCCAGTACCCCGCGGGCCAGAAGAAACACCATATATTTT,CASTPRARRNTIYF
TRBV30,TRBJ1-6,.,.,TGTGCCTGGAGTGGTAGGGATTCAACCTATAATTCACCCCTCCACTTT,CAWSGRDSTYNSPLHF
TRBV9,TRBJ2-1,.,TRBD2,TGTGCCAGCAGCGTGTCGGGACTAGCGGGGGGCGAGCAGTTCTTC,CASSVSGLAGGEQFF
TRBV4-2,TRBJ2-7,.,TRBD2,TGTGCCAGCAGCCAAGAGGCGACCGGGACTAGCGGAACCTACGAGCAGTACTTC,CASSQEATGTSGTYEQYF
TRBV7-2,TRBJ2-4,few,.,TGTGCCAGCAGCTTAGGGACACATCTAGCCAAAAACATTCAGTACTTC,CASSLGTHLAKNIQYF
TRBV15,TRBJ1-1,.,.,TGTGCCACCAGCAGAGATTGGTCCGACACTGAAGCTTTCTTT,CATSRDWSDTEAFF
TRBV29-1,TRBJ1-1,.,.,TGCAGCGTTGAAGGTCCGCCGAACACTGAAGCTTTCTTT,CSVEGPPNTEAFF
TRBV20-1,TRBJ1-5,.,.,TGCAGTGCTAGAGTGCCGACAGGACATTTT,CSARVPTGHF
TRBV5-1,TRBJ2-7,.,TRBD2,TGCGCCAGCAGTTTAAGGACTAGCGGATCCTACGAGCAGTACTTC,CASSLRTSGSYEQYF
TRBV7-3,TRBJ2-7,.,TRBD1,TGTGCCAGCAGCCCCGGGACAGGGCCTTACGAGCAGTACTTC,CASSPGTGPYEQYF
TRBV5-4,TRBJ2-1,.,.,TGTGCCAGCACCAAAGGGGGGGACTCCTACAATGAGCAGTTCTTC,CASTKGGDSYNEQFF
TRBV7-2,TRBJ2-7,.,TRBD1,TGTGCCAGCAGCTATACCGGGACAGGGGTTGACGAGCAGTACTTC,CASSYTGTGVDEQYF
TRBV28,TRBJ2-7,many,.,TGTGCCAGCAGCACCGCCGTGGGATTCCCCTACGAGCAGTACTTC,CASSTAVGFPYEQYF
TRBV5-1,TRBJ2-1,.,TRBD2,TGCGCCAGCAGCTGGGGGACCGGGACTAGCGGTCCCAATGAGCAGTTCTTC,CASSWGTGTSGPNEQFF